The clone carrying this T cell receptor beta chain was detected only once. The record originates from a study of cytomegalovirus exposure and HLA in healthy donors. The ends were cut back, 1 base at V and 2 bases at J, with 12 bases in the middle. The germline gives CDR1 SGHNT, CDR2 YENEEA. The CDR3 is made up of 15 amino acids. PCR employed 60 Vbeta and 13 Jbeta primers. Method: immunoSEQ multiplex PCR; TCRdb's copy keeps in-frame clones and lacks some. The table records fewer than 250,000 clones, 70% to 80% of them present only once. Sequencing input: PBMCs. The TCR comes from a woman between 45 and 60 years old in good health and CMV-seronegative. The chain combines TRBV11-3 with TRBJ2-7, with D tentatively TRBD1 (6 bases). CDR3 nucleotide sequence: TGTGCCAGCAGCTTAGGGCGAGCAGGGGCCTACGAGCAGTACTTC. Encoded protein: CASSLGRAGAYEQYF.